One sample yielded the 7 T cell receptor beta chains listed below, sequenced in a study of blood T cell repertoires in COVID-19. Clones were sequenced by immunoSEQ multiplex PCR, and TCRdb holds only the in-frame ones, with some missing. The sample has hundreds of thousands of clones, approximately 84% seen once. Sequenced input: peripheral blood. The source is a man aged 40-49 years with acute or convalescent COVID-19.

J is TRBJ1-6 and V is TRBV6-5; no reliable D call. CDR1 and CDR2 from the germline V gene are MNHEY and SVGAGI. V lost 7 bases and J 7 bases, leaving 11 bases between the germline ends. This CDR3 is built from 13 residues. In nucleotides, the CDR3 is TGTGCCAGCAAGGAGACTGTGAATTCACCCCTCCACTTT. It is translated as CASKETVNSPLHF.

This chain links TRBV9 with TRBJ2-2; 9 bases agree with TRBD2. The J segment lost 2 bases and the V segment lost 4 bases, leaving 12 bases of the junction unmatched. Per the germline V gene, CDR1 is SGDLS and CDR2 is YYNGEE. CDR3 length: 18 residues. CDR3 sequence reads: CASSRRISGGLNTGELFF. In DNA, the CDR3 is TGTGCCAGCAGCCGCCGTATTAGCGGGGGCCTTAACACCGGGGAGCTGTTTTTT.

The chain uses TRBV13 and TRBJ2-7; 7 nucleotides line up with TRBD1. CDR3 length: 15 residues. With 5 bases clipped from V and 2 bases from J, the junction kept 9 bases outside the gene matches. Germline CDR1 reads PRHDT; CDR2 reads FYEKMQ (reference sequence). In DNA form, the CDR3 reads TGTGCCAGCAGCCCCCGAAAGCAGGGGGCCTACGAGCAGTACTTC. This sequence encodes CASSPRKQGAYEQYF.

This clone was picked up a small number of times. A junction boundary mismatches the germline segment, possibly from a read error. The chain uses TRBV6-2 or TRBV6-3 and TRBJ1-3, with 10 bases identical to TRBD1. Germline assignment: CDR1 MNHEY and CDR2 SVGEGT. This CDR3 comprises 12 residues. The chain's CDR3 is CASSDPTGGESF. In DNA form, the CDR3 reads TGTGCCAGCAGCGACCCGACAGGGGGCGAAAGCTTT.

The chain links TRBV29-1 to TRBJ1-2; tentative D call: TRBD1 (5 bases). The V gene's germline CDR1 is SQVTM and CDR2 ANQGSEA. The CDR3 loop spans 15 amino acids. Trimming stripped 6 bases from V and 0 bases from J, with 17 bases between. CDR3 sequence (DNA): TGCAGCGTAAAGTCGGACATATCTTCTAACTATGGCTACACCTTC. Translation: CSVKSDISSNYGYTF.

This clone was found a few times. The chain carries TRBV10-2 and TRBJ1-4; 7 nucleotides match TRBD1. There are 15 residues in the CDR3. From germline, CDR1 is WSHSY and CDR2 SAAADI. V dropped 0 bases and J dropped 4; count of bases not matched to a gene: 2. CDR3 residues: CASSESGTVNEKLFF. CDR3 coding DNA: TGCGCCAGCAGTGAGTCGGGGACAGTTAATGAAAAACTGTTTTTT.

V and J are TRBV30 and TRBJ1-1; D remains unclear. Germline lookup yields CDR1 GTSNPN and CDR2 SVGIG (reference sequence). V was pared by 1 base and J by 7 bases, with 7 bases between. The CDR3 covers 11 residues. The DNA of the CDR3 is TGTGCCTGGAGTGGGTTTAGTGAAGCTTTCTTT. It yields the protein CAWSGFSEAFF.